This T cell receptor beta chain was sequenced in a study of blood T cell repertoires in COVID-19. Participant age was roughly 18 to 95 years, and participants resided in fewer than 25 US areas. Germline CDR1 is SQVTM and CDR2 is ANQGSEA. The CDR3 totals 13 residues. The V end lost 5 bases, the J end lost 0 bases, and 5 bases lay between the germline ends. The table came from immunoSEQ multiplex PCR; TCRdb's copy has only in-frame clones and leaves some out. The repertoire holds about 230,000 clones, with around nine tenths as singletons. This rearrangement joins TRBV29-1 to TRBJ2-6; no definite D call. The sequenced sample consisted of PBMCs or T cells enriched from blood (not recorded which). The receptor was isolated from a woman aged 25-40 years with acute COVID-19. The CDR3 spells CSVFRSGANVLTF. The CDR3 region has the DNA TGCAGCGTTTTCCGCTCTGGGGCCAACGTCCTGACTTTC.